The present TCR beta chain was sequenced within a study of T-cell reconstitution after alpha-beta-depleted transplantation in children. Unique molecular identifiers were incorporated when the TCRbeta library was constructed. MiXCR, run by TCRdb on the PCR reads, gives a single entry per CDR3 protein. The profile shows hundreds of thousands of distinct CDR3 sequences, approximately 16% of them singletons. Sequences were derived from PBMCs from the stem cell graft donor, sampled from the stem cell graft. The source is a human donor who donated a stem cell graft to a child with acute lymphoblastic leukemia.

CDR3 loop: CAISTGGSYNEQFF. The CDR3 DNA reads as TGTGCCATCAGTACGGGAGGGTCCTACAATGAGCAGTTCTTC. The chain carries TRBV10-3 and TRBJ2-1, with 8 bases fitting TRBD2. The J segment lost 1 base and the V segment lost 5 bases, leaving 1 base of the junction unmatched. CDR1 and CDR2 (germline): ENHRY, SYGVKD. The CDR3 is 14 residues long.